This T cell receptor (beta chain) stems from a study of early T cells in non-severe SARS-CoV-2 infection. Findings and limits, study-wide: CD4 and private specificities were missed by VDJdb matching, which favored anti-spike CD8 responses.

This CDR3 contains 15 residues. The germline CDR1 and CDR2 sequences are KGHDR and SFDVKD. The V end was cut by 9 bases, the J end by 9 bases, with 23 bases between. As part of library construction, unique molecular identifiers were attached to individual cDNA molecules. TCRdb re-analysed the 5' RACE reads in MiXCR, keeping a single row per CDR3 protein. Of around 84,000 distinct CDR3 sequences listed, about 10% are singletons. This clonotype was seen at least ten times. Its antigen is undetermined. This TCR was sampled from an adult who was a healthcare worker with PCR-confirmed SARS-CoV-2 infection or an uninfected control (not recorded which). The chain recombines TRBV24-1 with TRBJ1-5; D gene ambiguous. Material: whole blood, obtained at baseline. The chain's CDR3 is CATRRGNGYCWPQHF. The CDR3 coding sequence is TGTGCCACCCGGCGGGGAAACGGTTACTGTTGGCCCCAGCATTTT.